This is a list of T cell receptor beta chains from one sample in a study of breast tumors, draining lymph nodes, adjacent tissues. One entry per CDR3 protein, called by TCRdb with MiXCR from the multiplex PCR reads. The sample has around 110,000 distinct CDR3 sequences; less than 40% are singletons. The sample consisted of axillary lymph node tissue. Receptors were obtained from a female donor with breast cancer. Some clones in this sample may be carry-over from other donors' samples. The CDR3 runs from the conserved cysteine through the conserved F or W. D genes are given only for firm matches. Part of the rows lack a size; the others show once, few, many or a class for expanded clones.

D	size	J	V	DNA	CDR3
TRBD2	many	TRBJ2-5	TRBV6-5	TGTGCCAGCAGTCACTCTATGGGGAGGGGCCGGGAGACCCAGTACTTC	CASSHSMGRGRETQYF
TRBD1	many	TRBJ2-3	TRBV12-3/TRBV12-4	TGTGCCAGCAGTCCAGGGGGCGCGCAGTATTTT	CASSPGGAQYF
TRBD1	many	TRBJ1-1	TRBV15	TGTGCCACCAGCAGGGATTACCCCGGACAGGGGGGCACTGAAGCTTTCTTT	CATSRDYPGQGGTEAFF
TRBD1	NA	TRBJ1-5	TRBV20-1	TGCAGTGCTAGGGGGACCGGGACAGGGGGCAGTCAGCCCCAGCATTTT	CSARGTGTGGSQPQHF
TRBD2	NA	TRBJ2-2	TRBV15	TGTGCCACCAGCAGAGTTGCTAGCGGGGTGGTCTACTTCGGGGAGCTGTTTTTT	CATSRVASGVVYFGELFF
NA	many	TRBJ2-3	TRBV27	TGTGCCAGCAGTTGGAGACAAGGCACAGATACGCAGTATTTT	CASSWRQGTDTQYF
NA	many	TRBJ2-2	TRBV5-1	TGCGCCAGCAGCTTGGCTTTAGAGAACACCGGGGAGCTGTTTTTT	CASSLALENTGELFF
NA	NA	TRBJ1-4	TRBV5-4	TGTGCCAGCAGCGAGGGACTAGCGGGGGGAACTAATGAAAAACTGTTTTTT	CASSEGLAGGTNEKLFF
TRBD2	many	TRBJ2-7	TRBV6-5	TGTGCCAGCAGCCGGACTAGCGGGAGCTACGAGCAGTACTTC	CASSRTSGSYEQYF
TRBD2	NA	TRBJ2-5	TRBV20-1	TGCAGTGCTAGTAAGGGCGTAGCGGGGGGTCAAGAGACCCAGTACTTC	CSASKGVAGGQETQYF
NA	NA	TRBJ1-2	TRBV19	NA	CASSRQTGGISNQPQHFGDGYTF
TRBD2	many	TRBJ2-3	TRBV5-8	TGTGCCAGCAGCTTGGCAGGACTAGCGGGAGGTAGCACAGATACGCAGTATTTT	CASSLAGLAGGSTDTQYF
TRBD2	many	TRBJ2-2	TRBV4-2	TGTGCCAGCAGCCAAGAACTCCGGACTAGCGGGATCGGCGGGGAGCTGTTTTTT	CASSQELRTSGIGGELFF
TRBD1	medium-sized	TRBJ1-5	TRBV7-6	TGTGCCAGCAGCACGGACAGGCCGCGGGTCAATCAGCCCCAGCATTTT	CASSTDRPRVNQPQHF
NA	many	TRBJ1-6	TRBV27	TGTGCCAGCAGTTTAGTTAACAGTTTAGATTCACCCCTCCACTTT	CASSLVNSLDSPLHF
NA	many	TRBJ1-5	TRBV6-5	TGTGCCAGCAGTGTTACGAATAGCAATCAGCCCCAGCATTTT	CASSVTNSNQPQHF
TRBD2	many	TRBJ2-1	TRBV19	TGTGCCAGTAGTCGGACTAGCGGGGGGGCTTACAATGAGCAGTTCTTC	CASSRTSGGAYNEQFF